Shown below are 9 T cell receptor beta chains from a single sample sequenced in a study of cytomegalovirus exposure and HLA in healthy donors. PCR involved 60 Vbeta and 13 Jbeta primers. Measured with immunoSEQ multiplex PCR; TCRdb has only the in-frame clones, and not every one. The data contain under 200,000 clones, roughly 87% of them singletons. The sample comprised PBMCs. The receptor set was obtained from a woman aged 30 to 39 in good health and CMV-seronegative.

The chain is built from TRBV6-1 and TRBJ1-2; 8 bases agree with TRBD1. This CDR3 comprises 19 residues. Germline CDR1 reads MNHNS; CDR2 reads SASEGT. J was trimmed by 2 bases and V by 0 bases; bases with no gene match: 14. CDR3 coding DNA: TGTGCCAGCAGTGAAGCTCCTTGGGGACAGGCCGCCATAAACTATGGCTACACCTTC. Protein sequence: CASSEAPWGQAAINYGYTF.

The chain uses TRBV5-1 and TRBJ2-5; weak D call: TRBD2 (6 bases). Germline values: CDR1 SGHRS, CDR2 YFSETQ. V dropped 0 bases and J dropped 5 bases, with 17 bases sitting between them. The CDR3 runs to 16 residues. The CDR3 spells CASSLAPWLAGETQYF. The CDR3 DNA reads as TGCGCCAGCAGCTTGGCCCCGTGGCTGGCGGGGGAGACCCAGTACTTC.

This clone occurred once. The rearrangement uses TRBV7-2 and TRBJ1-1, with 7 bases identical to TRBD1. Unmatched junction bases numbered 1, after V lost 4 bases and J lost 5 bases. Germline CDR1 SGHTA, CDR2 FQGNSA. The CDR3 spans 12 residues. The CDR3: CASSSTGTEAFF. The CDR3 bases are TGTGCCAGCAGCTCGACAGGGACTGAAGCTTTCTTT.

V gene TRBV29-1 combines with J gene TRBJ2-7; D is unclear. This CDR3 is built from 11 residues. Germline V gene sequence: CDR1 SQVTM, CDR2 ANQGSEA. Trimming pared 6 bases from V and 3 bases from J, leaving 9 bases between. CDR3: CSVQRSYEQYF. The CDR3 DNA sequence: TGCAGCGTCCAGAGGAGCTACGAGCAGTACTTC.

Written as DNA, the CDR3 is TGCGCCAGCAGCCGGACAGGGACTAATGAAAAACTGTTTTTT. This encodes CASSRTGTNEKLFF. The genes are TRBV5-1 and TRBJ1-4, with 8 bases that match TRBD1. V was clipped by 4 bases and J by 2 bases; unmatched bases: 1. The V gene's germline CDR1 is SGHRS and CDR2 YFSETQ. The CDR3 spans 14 residues.

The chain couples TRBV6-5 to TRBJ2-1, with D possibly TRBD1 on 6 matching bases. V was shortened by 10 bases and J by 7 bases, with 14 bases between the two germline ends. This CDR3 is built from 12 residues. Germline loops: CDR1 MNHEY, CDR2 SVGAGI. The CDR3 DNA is TGTGCCACCGAGGGGGAGACGAATGAGCAGTTCTTC. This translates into CATEGETNEQFF.

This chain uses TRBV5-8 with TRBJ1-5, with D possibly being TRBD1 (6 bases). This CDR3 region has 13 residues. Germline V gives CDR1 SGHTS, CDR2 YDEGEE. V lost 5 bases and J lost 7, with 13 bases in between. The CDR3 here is CASSYRVGQPQHF. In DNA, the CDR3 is TGTGCCAGCAGTTACAGGGTTGGACAGCCCCAGCATTTT.

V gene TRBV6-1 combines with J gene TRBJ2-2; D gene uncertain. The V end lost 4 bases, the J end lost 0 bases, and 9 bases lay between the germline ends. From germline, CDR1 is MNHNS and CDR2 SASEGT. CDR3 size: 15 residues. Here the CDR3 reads CASSAQSANTGELFF. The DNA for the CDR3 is TGTGCCAGCAGTGCGCAGAGCGCGAACACCGGGGAGCTGTTTTTT.

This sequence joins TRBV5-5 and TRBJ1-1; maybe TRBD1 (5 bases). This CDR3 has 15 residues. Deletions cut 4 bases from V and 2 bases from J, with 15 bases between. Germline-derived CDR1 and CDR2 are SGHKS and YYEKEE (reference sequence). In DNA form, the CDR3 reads TGTGCCAGCAGCGGATCCCAGGGATCAAACACTGAAGCTTTCTTT. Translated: CASSGSQGSNTEAFF.